The clone carrying this TCR beta chain was found once. This entry belongs to a study of T cell changes during pregnancy in multiple sclerosis. The germline V gene has CDR1 ENHRY and CDR2 SYGVKD. With V trimmed by 2 bases and J by 4 bases, 12 bases remained unmatched. This CDR3 has 17 amino acids. Libraries were prepared by immunoSEQ multiplex PCR; TCRdb keeps only in-frame clonotypes and omits some of them. The sample carries around 80,000 clones, about 91% recorded once. Sample: peripheral blood, taken before pregnancy. The chain uses TRBV10-3 and TRBJ2-3, with TRBD2 identical over 7 bases. The origin of this receptor is a female donor with multiple sclerosis, enrolled in a pregnancy study. Here the CDR3 reads CAISEHRLAALPDTQYF. CDR3 nucleotides: TGTGCCATCAGTGAGCATCGACTAGCAGCACTTCCAGATACGCAGTATTTT.